This T cell receptor beta chain was captured in a study of response to subunit inactivated influenza vaccine. TCRdb re-analysed the RT-PCR reads in MiXCR, keeping a single row per CDR3 protein. The table has a few hundred thousand distinct CDR3 sequences, approximately 21% seen once. Study-level findings and limits: The authors suggested that few new T cells are recruited per seasonal influenza vaccination.

Of note for this clonotype: Its antigen is not identified.

V lost 2 bases and J 0 bases, leaving 11 bases between the germline ends. CDR3 size: 16 residues. Germline V lookup: CDR1 MNHEY, CDR2 SVGEGT. The input for sequencing was PBMCs from blood, taken about 20 months after vaccination. This clonotype was obtained from a man between 50 and 70 years old who received an inactivated influenza vaccine. The chain combines TRBV6-2 or TRBV6-3 with TRBJ1-5; D remains ambiguous. The CDR3 here is CASSYGSSISNQPQHF. CDR3 nucleotides: TGTGCCAGCAGTTACGGCAGCAGTATTAGCAATCAGCCCCAGCATTTT.